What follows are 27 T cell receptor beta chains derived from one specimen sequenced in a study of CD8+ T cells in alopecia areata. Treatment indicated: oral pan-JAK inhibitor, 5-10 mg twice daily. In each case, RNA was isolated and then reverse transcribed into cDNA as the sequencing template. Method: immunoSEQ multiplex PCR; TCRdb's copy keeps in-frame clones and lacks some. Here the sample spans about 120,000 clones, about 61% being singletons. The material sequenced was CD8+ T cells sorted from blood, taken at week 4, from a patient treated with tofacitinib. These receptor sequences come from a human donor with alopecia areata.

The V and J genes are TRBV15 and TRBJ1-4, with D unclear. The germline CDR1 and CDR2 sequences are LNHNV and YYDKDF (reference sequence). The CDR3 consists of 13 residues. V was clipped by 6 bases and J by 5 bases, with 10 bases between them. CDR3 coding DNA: TGTGCCACCAGGGCAGTACCAAATGAAAAACTGTTTTTT. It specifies CATRAVPNEKLFF.

CDR3 sequence: CSVLLAGTSYEQYF. The CDR3 region has the DNA TGCAGCGTCCTACTAGCGGGGACCTCTTACGAGCAGTACTTC. The chain couples TRBV29-1 to TRBJ2-7; 10 bases fit TRBD2. The CDR3 sequence is 14 residues long. The germline V gene has CDR1 SQVTM and CDR2 ANQGSEA. J was trimmed by 4 bases and V by 6 bases; bases with no gene match: 9.

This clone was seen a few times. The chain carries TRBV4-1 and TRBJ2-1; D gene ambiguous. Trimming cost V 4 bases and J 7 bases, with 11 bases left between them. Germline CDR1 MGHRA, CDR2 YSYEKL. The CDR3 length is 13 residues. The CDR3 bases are TGCGCCAGCAGCCGATCCAGTTGGAATGAGCAGTTCTTC. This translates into CASSRSSWNEQFF.

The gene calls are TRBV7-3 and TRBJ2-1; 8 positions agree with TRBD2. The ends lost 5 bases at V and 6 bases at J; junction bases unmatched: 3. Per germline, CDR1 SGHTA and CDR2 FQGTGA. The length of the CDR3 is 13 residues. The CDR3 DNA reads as TGTGCCAGCAGCGAAGGACTAGCCAATGAGCAGTTCTTC. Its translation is CASSEGLANEQFF. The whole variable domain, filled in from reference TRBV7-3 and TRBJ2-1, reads GAGVSQTPSNKVTEKGKYVELRCDPISGHTALYWYRQSLGQGPEFLIYFQGTGAADDSGLPNDRFFAVRPEGSVSTLKIQRTERGDSAVYLCASSEGLANEQFFGPGTRLTVL.

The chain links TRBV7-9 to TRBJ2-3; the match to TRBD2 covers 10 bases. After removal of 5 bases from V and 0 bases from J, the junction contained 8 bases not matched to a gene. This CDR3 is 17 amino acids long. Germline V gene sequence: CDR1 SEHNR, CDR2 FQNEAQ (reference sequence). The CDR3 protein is CASSQPFSGGSTDTQYF. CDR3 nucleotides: TGTGCCAGCAGCCAGCCATTTAGCGGGGGGAGCACAGATACGCAGTATTTT.

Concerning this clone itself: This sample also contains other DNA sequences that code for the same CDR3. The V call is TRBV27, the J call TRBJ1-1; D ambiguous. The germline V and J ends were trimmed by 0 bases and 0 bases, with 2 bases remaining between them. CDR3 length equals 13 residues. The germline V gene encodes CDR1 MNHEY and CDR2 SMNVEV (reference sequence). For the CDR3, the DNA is TGTGCCAGCAGTTTATCGGTGAACACTGAAGCTTTCTTT. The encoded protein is CASSLSVNTEAFF.

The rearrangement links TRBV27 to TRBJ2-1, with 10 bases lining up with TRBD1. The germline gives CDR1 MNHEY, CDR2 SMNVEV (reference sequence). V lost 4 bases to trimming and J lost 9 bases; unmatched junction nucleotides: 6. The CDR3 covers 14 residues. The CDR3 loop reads CASSYGTGVSEQFF. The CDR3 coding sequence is TGTGCCAGCAGTTACGGGACAGGGGTGAGTGAGCAGTTCTTC.

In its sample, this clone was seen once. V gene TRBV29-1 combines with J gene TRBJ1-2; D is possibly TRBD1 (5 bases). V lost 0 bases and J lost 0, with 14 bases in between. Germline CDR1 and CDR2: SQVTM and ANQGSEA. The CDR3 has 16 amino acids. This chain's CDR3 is CSVEEGQGTANYGYTF. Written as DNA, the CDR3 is TGCAGCGTTGAAGAGGGGCAGGGAACAGCTAACTATGGCTACACCTTC. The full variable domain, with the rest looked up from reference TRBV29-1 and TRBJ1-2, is SAVISQKPSRDICQRGTSLTIQCQVDSQVTMMFWYRQQPGQSLTLIATANQGSEATYESGFVIDKFPISRPNLTFSTLTVSNMSPEDSSIYLCSVEEGQGTANYGYTFGSGTRLTVV.

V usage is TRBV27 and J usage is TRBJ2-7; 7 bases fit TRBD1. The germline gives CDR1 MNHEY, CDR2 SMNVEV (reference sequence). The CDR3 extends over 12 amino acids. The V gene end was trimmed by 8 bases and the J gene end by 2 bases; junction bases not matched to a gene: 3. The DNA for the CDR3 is TGTGCCAGCGGAAGGGGGCCCTACGAGCAGTACTTC. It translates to CASGRGPYEQYF.

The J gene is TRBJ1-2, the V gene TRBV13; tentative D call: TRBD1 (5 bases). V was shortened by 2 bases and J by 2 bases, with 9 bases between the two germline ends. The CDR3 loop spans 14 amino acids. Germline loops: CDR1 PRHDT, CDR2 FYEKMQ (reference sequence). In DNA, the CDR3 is TGTGCCAGCAGCTTAAGGGGCCAAAACTATGGCTACACCTTC. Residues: CASSLRGQNYGYTF.

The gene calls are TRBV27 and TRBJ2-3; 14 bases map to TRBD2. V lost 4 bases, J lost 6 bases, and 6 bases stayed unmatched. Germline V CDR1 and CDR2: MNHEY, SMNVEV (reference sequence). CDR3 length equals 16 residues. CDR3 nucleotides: TGTGCCAGCAGTTCCGGACTAGCGGGGGGTTGTGATACGCAGTATTTT. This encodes CASSSGLAGGCDTQYF.

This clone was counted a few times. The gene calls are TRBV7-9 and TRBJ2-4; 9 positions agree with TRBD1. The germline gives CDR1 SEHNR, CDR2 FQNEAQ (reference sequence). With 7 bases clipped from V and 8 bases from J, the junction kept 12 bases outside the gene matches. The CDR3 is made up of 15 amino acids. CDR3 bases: TGTGCCAGCACTCTAAACAGGGGGCCGAGGGACATTCAGTACTTC. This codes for CASTLNRGPRDIQYF.

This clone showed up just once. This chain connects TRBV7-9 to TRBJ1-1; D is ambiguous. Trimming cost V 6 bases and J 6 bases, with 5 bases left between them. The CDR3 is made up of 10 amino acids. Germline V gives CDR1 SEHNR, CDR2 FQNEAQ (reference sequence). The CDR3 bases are TGTGCCAGCAGGATGGCTGAAGCTTTCTTT. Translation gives CASRMAEAFF.

The CDR3 DNA is TGTGCCGCCTCCGGGACAGGAGTTTCCCAGCATTTT. Translation: CAASGTGVSQHF. The chain joins TRBV30 to TRBJ1-5; TRBD1 agrees at 8 bases. V lost 8 bases and J lost 11; bases outside the gene matches: 11. CDR1 and CDR2 (germline): GTSNPN, SVGIG (reference sequence). CDR3 size: 12 residues.

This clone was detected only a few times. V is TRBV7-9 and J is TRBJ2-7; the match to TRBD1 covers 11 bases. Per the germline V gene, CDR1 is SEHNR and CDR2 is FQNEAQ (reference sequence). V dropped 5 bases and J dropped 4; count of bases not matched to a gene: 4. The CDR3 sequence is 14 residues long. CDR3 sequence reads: CASSSRDRGYEQYF. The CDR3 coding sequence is TGTGCCAGCAGCAGCCGGGACAGGGGGTACGAGCAGTACTTC.

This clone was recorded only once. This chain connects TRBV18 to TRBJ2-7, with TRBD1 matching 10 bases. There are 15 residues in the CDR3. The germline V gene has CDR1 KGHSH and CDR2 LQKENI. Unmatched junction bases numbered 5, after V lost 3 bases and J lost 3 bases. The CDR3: CASSPFRDRGYEQYF. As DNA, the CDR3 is TGTGCCAGCTCACCTTTCCGGGACAGGGGCTACGAGCAGTACTTC.

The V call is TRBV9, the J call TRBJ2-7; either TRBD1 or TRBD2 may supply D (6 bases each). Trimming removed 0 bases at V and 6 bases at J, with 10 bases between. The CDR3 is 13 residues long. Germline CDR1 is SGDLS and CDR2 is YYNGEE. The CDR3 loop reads CASSVGGGTEQYF. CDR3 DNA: TGTGCCAGCAGCGTAGGAGGGGGGACCGAGCAGTACTTC.

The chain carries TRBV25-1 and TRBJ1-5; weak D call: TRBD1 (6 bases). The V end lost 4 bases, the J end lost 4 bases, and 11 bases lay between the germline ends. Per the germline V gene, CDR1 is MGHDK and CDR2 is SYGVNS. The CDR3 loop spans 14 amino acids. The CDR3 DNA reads TGTGCCAGCAGTGGAATTACAGGGAATCAGCCCCAGCATTTT. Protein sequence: CASSGITGNQPQHF.

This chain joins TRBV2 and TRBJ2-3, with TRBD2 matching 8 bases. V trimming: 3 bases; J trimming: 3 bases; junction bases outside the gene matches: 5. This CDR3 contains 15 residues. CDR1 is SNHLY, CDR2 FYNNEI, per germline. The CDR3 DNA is TGTGCCAGCAGTGACGGACTAGCAAAGACAGATACGCAGTATTTT. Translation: CASSDGLAKTDTQYF.

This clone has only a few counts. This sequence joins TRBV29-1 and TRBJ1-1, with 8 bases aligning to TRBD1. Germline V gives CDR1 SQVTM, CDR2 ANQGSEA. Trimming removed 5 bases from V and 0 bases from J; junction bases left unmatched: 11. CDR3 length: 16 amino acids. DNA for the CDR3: TGCAGCGTTCCCAGGACAGGGCGCTCCATGAACACTGAAGCTTTCTTT. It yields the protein CSVPRTGRSMNTEAFF.

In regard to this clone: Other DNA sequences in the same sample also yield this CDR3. The CDR3 coding sequence is TGTGCCAGCAGTCCGACCCTTTACGAGCAGTACTTC. Protein sequence: CASSPTLYEQYF. This rearrangement joins TRBV28 to TRBJ2-7; D is unresolved. Germline loops: CDR1 MDHEN, CDR2 SYDVKM. This CDR3 has 12 amino acids. V shed 5 bases and J shed 4 bases, with 9 bases lying between them.

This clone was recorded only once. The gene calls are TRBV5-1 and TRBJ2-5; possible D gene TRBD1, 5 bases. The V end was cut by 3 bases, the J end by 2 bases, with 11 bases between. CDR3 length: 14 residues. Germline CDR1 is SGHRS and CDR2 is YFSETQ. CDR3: CASSSLTAQETQYF. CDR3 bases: TGCGCCAGCAGCTCTCTGACAGCTCAAGAGACCCAGTACTTC.

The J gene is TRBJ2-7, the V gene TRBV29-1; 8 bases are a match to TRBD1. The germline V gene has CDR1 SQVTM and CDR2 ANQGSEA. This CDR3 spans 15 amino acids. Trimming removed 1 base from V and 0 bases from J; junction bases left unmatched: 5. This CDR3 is CSVEGDRTGSYEQYF. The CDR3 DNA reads TGCAGCGTTGAAGGGGACAGGACAGGCTCCTACGAGCAGTACTTC.

The CDR3 DNA is TGCAGCGTCCTGGGGACAGTCCCCAGTGAGCAGTTCTTC. Translation: CSVLGTVPSEQFF. The chain recombines TRBV29-1 with TRBJ2-1, with 7 bases that match TRBD1. The CDR3 has 13 residues. The trim removed 6 bases at V and 9 bases at J, leaving 11 bases unmatched. From germline, CDR1 is SQVTM and CDR2 ANQGSEA.

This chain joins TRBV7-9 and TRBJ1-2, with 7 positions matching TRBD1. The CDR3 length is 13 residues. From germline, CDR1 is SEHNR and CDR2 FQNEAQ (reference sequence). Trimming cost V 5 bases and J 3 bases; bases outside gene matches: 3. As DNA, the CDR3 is TGTGCCAGCAGCCCCGGGACAGACTATGGCTACACCTTC. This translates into CASSPGTDYGYTF.

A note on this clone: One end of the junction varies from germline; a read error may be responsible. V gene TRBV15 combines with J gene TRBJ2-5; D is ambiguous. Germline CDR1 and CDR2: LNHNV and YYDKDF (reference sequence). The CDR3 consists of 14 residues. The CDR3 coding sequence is TGTGCCACCAGCAGAGCCACCCTCCAAGGGACCCAGTACTTC. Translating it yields CATSRATLQGTQYF.

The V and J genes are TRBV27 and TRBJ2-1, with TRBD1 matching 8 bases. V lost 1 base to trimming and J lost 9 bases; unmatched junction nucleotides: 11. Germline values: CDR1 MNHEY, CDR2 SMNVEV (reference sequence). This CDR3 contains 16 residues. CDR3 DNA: TGTGCCAGCAGTTTATTCGGGGACAGGCGCGTGGGTGAGCAGTTCTTC. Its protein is CASSLFGDRRVGEQFF.